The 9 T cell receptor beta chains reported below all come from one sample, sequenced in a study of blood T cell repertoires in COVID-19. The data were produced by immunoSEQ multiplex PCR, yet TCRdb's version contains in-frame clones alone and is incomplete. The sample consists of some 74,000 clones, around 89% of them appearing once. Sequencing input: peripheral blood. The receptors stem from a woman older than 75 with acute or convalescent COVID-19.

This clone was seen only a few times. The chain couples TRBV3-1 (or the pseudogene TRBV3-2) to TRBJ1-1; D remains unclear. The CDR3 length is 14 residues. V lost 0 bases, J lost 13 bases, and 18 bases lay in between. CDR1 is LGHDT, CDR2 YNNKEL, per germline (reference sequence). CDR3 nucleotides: TGTGCCAGCAGCCAAGATAGTGAGGGAGGTAGAGTTTTCTTT. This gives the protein CASSQDSEGGRVFF.

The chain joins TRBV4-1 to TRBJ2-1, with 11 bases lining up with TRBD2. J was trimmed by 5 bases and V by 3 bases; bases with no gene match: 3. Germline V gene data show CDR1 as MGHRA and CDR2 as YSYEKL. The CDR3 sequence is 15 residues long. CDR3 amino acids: CASSQGTSGNNEQFF. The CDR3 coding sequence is TGCGCCAGCAGCCAGGGGACTAGCGGAAACAATGAGCAGTTCTTC.

CDR3 DNA sequence: TGCGCCAGCAGCTTGGCACCGCTATTAGACACTGAAGCTTTCTTT. Translated: CASSLAPLLDTEAFF. The genes are TRBV5-1 and TRBJ1-1; D is undetermined. The CDR3 is made up of 15 amino acids. The V end lost 0 bases, the J end lost 3 bases, and 12 bases lay between the germline ends. Per germline, CDR1 SGHRS and CDR2 YFSETQ.

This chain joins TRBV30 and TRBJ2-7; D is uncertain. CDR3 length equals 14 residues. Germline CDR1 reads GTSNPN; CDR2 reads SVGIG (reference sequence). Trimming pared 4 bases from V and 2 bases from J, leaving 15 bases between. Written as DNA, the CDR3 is TGTGCCTGGAAGGATAAACTACCCACCTACGAGCAGTACTTC. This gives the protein CAWKDKLPTYEQYF.

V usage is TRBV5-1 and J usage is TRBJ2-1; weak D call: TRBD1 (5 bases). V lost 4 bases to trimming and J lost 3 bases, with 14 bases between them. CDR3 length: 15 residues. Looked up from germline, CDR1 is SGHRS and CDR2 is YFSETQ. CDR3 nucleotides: TGCGCCAGCAGCCAGGGTGTAGGGGACTACAATGAGCAGTTCTTC. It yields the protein CASSQGVGDYNEQFF.

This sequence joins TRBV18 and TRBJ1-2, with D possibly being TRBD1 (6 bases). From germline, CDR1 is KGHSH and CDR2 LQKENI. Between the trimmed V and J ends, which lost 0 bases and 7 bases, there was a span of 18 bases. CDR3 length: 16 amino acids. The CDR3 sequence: CASSPPERGSPLGYTF. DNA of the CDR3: TGTGCCAGCTCACCACCCGAAAGGGGGAGTCCCCTTGGCTACACCTTC.

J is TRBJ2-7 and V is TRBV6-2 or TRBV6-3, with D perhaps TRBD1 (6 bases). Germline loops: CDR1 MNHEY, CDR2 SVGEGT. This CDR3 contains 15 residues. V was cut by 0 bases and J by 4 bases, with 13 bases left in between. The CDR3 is CASSYSGDTSYEQYF. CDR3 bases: TGTGCCAGCAGTTACTCGGGGGACACGTCTTACGAGCAGTACTTC.

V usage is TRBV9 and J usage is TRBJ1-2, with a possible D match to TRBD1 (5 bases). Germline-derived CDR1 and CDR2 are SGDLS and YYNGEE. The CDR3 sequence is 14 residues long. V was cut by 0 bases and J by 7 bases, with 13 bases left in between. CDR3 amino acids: CASSVGGEARGYTF. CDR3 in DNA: TGTGCCAGCAGCGTAGGGGGGGAGGCGCGTGGCTACACCTTC.

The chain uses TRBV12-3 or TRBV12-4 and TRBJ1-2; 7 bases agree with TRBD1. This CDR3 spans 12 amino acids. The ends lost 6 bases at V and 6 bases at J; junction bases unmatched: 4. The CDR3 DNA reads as TGTGCCAGCAGACCAGGGGGAAATGGCTACACCTTC. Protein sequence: CASRPGGNGYTF.